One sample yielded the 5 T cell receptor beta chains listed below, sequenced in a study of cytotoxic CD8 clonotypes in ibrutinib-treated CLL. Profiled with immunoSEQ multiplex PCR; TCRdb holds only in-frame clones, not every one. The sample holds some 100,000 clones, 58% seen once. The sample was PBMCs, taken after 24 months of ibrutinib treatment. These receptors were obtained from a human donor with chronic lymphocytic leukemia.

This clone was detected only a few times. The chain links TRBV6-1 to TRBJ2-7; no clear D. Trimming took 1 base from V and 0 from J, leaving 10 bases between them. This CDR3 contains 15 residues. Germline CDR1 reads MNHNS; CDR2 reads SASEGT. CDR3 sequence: CASSEVGWTSYEQYF. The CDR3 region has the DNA TGTGCCAGCAGTGAAGTAGGGTGGACCTCCTACGAGCAGTACTTC.

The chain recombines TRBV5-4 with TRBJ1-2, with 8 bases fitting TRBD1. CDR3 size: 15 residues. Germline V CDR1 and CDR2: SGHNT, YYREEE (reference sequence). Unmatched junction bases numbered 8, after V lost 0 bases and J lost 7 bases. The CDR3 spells CASSLGVTGGGGYTF. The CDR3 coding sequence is TGTGCCAGCAGCTTGGGAGTTACAGGGGGAGGTGGCTACACCTTC.

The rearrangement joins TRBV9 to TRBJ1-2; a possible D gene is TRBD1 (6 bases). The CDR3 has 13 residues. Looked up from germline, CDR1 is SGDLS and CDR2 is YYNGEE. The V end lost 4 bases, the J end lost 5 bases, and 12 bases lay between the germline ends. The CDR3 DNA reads TGTGCCAGCAGCCTAGGACAGAGTTATGGCTACACCTTC. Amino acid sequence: CASSLGQSYGYTF. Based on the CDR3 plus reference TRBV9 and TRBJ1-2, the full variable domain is DSGVTQTPKHLITATGQRVTLRCSPRSGDLSVYWYQQSLDQGLQFLIQYYNGEERAKGNILERFSAQQFPDLHSELNLSSLELGDSALYFCASSLGQSYGYTFGSGTRLTVV.

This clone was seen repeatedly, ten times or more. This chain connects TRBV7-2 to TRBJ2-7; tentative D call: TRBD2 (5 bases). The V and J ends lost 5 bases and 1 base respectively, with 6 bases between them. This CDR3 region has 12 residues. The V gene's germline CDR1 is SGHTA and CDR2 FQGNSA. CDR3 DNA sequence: TGTGCCAGCAGCGGACTTTCCTACGAGCAGTACTTC. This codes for CASSGLSYEQYF.

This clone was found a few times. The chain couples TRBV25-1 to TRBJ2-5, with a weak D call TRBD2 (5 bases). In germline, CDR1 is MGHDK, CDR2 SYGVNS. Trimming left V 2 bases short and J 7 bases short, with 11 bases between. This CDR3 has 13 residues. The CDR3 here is CASSELLGGTQYF. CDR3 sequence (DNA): TGTGCCAGCAGTGAACTACTAGGAGGGACCCAGTACTTC.